This is a list of T cell receptor beta chains from one sample in a study of T cell responses to AZD1222 COVID-19 vaccine. Sequenced by immunoSEQ multiplex PCR; TCRdb stores in-frame clones only, minus some. Of about 81,000 clones listed, approximately 90% are singletons. The specimen comprised peripheral blood, sampled 28 days after the second AZD1222 dose. These receptors came from an adult who received the AZD1222 COVID-19 vaccine. The CDR3 runs from the conserved cysteine through the conserved F or W. The order of the fields is clone size, V gene, CDR3 protein. Clone size is given for some rows only: seen once, a few or many times, or a class if the clone is expanded.

clone_size: -
v_call: TRBV6-6
cdr3_aa: CASRGTSGRAAYEQYF

clone_size: -
v_call: TRBV29-1
cdr3_aa: CSVNNQNTEAFF

clone_size: -
v_call: TRBV18
cdr3_aa: CASSYQGETQYF

clone_size: -
v_call: TRBV27
cdr3_aa: CASSPLAGSTDTQYF

clone_size: -
v_call: TRBV28
cdr3_aa: CASRTTGTEAFF

clone_size: -
v_call: TRBV7-9
cdr3_aa: CASSKRRLAGGGTDTQYF

clone_size: -
v_call: TRBV19
cdr3_aa: CASSIFGRQENTIYF

clone_size: -
v_call: TRBV2
cdr3_aa: CASRADRGGYGYTF

clone_size: -
v_call: TRBV7-3
cdr3_aa: CASSLTHTDTQYF

clone_size: -
v_call: TRBV29-1
cdr3_aa: CSVGGTGGADYGYTF

clone_size: -
v_call: TRBV13
cdr3_aa: CASSPHGGRITFSGANVLTF

clone_size: -
v_call: TRBV28
cdr3_aa: CASSLGGPWEQYF

clone_size: -
v_call: TRBV7-3
cdr3_aa: CASSSSVAGVLEQYF

clone_size: -
v_call: TRBV6-5
cdr3_aa: CASSSPVNTEAFF

clone_size: -
v_call: TRBV7-6
cdr3_aa: CASSLGWGGTTGETQYF

clone_size: -
v_call: TRBV6-1
cdr3_aa: CASSEARVTGNTIYF

clone_size: -
v_call: TRBV28
cdr3_aa: CATSSGTGGLYEQYF

clone_size: -
v_call: TRBV7-3
cdr3_aa: CASSLSIDRGNEQFF

clone_size: -
v_call: TRBV18
cdr3_aa: CASSTTAQGKAFF

clone_size: -
v_call: TRBV19
cdr3_aa: CASSIRGSNTIYF

clone_size: -
v_call: TRBV2
cdr3_aa: CASSSRGGNEQYF

clone_size: -
v_call: TRBV14
cdr3_aa: CASSLTGYEQYF

clone_size: -
v_call: TRBV3-1/TRBV3-2
cdr3_aa: CASSQDEQGRSAFF

clone_size: -
v_call: TRBV6-5
cdr3_aa: CASSPGGTGNTIYF

clone_size: -
v_call: TRBV15
cdr3_aa: CATSTRASLRPQHF

clone_size: -
v_call: TRBV12-3/TRBV12-4
cdr3_aa: CASRRAADTEAFF

clone_size: -
v_call: TRBV19
cdr3_aa: CASSMLLPRASNQPQHF

clone_size: -
v_call: TRBV7-3
cdr3_aa: CASSLRGGAPLNYGYTF

clone_size: -
v_call: TRBV5-5
cdr3_aa: CASIGQNTDTQYF

clone_size: -
v_call: TRBV5-1
cdr3_aa: CASSLRDGEAFF

clone_size: -
v_call: TRBV28
cdr3_aa: CASSLGQGKKYGYTF

clone_size: few
v_call: TRBV11-2
cdr3_aa: CASSGLGQGVAGANVLTF

clone_size: -
v_call: TRBV7-9
cdr3_aa: CASSPGATGEQYF

clone_size: -
v_call: TRBV5-4
cdr3_aa: CASSFSGNSYEQYF

clone_size: few
v_call: TRBV30
cdr3_aa: CAWARQVGGYTF

clone_size: once
v_call: TRBV11-1
cdr3_aa: CASSFAGGAIYNEQFF

clone_size: -
v_call: TRBV9
cdr3_aa: CASSDLGVSMTEAFF

clone_size: -
v_call: TRBV6-2/TRBV6-3
cdr3_aa: CASSYGKGVNTEAFF

clone_size: -
v_call: TRBV28
cdr3_aa: CASSFLTSGSDTQYF

clone_size: -
v_call: TRBV29-1
cdr3_aa: CSAGLSSYNEQFF

clone_size: -
v_call: TRBV2
cdr3_aa: CASSGQGTDTQYF

clone_size: -
v_call: TRBV2
cdr3_aa: CASSEGRSGTDTQYF

clone_size: -
v_call: TRBV7-9
cdr3_aa: CASSSGTGDGETQYF

clone_size: -
v_call: TRBV6-6
cdr3_aa: CASRQGAGGPGETQYF

clone_size: -
v_call: TRBV27
cdr3_aa: CASSSGQGRNEKLFF

clone_size: -
v_call: TRBV7-2
cdr3_aa: CASSSRRGYEQYF

clone_size: -
v_call: TRBV5-8
cdr3_aa: CASSLSRVTDTQYF

clone_size: -
v_call: TRBV7-2
cdr3_aa: CASSITSGTDTQSF

clone_size: -
v_call: TRBV14
cdr3_aa: CASSQDSRQSRTYEQYF

clone_size: -
v_call: TRBV7-2
cdr3_aa: CASSLDSRLTDTQYF

clone_size: -
v_call: TRBV11-3
cdr3_aa: CASSSGQGRGRSYNEQFF

clone_size: -
v_call: TRBV3-1/TRBV3-2
cdr3_aa: CASRKSDRGERKLFF

clone_size: few
v_call: TRBV21-1
cdr3_aa: CATAQQGAYNEQFF

clone_size: -
v_call: TRBV19
cdr3_aa: CASTPQPSGAMGTGELFF